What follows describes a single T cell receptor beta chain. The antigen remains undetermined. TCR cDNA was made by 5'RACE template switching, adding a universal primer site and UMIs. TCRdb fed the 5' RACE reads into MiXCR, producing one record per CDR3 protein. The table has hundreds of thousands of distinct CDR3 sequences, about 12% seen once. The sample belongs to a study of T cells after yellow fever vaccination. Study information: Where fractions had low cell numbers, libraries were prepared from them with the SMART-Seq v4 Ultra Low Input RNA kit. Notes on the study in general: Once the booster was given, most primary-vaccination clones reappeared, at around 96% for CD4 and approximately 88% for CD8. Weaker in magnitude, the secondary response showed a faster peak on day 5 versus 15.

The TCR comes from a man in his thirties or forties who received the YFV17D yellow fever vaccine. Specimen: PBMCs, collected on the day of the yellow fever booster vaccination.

CDR3 in DNA: TGTGCCAGCACTATTAACAGCCAACAGAACTATGGCTACACCTTC. Translation gives CASTINSQQNYGYTF. The chain employs TRBV6-1 and TRBJ1-2, with D hard to call. Deletions cut 7 bases from V and 2 bases from J, with 17 bases between. The CDR3 has 15 amino acids. CDR1 is MNHNS, CDR2 SASEGT, per germline.